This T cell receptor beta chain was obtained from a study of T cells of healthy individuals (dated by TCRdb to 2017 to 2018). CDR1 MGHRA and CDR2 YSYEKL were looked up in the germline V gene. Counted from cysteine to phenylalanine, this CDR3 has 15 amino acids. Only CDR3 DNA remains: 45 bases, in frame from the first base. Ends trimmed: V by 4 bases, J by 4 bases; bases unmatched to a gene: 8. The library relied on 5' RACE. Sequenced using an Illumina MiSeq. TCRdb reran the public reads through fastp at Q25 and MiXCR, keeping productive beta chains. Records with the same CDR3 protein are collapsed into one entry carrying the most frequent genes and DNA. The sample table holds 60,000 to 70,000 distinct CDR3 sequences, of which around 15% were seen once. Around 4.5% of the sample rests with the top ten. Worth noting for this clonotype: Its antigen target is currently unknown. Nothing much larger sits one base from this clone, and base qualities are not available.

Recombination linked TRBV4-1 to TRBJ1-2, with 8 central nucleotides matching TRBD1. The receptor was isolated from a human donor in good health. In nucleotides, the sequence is TGCGCCAGCAGCCCAGTAAGGACAGGGCCCTATGGCTACACCTTC. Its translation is CASSPVRTGPYGYTF.